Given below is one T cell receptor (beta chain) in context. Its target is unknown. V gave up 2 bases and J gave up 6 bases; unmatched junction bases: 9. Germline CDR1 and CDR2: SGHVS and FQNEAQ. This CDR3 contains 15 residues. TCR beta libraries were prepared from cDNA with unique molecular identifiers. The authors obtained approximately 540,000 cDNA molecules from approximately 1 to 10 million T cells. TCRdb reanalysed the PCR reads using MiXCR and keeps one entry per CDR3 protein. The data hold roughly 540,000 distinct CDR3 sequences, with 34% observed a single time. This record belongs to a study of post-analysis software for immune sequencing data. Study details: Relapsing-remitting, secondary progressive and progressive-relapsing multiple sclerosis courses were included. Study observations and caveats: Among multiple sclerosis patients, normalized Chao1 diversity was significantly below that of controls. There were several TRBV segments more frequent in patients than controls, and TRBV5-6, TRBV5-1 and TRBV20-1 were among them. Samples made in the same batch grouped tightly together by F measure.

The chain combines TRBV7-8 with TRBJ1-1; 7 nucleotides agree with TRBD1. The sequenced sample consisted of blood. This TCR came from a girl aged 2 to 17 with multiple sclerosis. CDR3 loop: CASSLRDSNDPEAFF. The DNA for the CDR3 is TGTGCCAGCAGCTTACGGGACAGCAACGATCCTGAAGCTTTCTTT. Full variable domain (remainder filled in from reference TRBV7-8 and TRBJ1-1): GAGVSQSPRYKVAKRGQDVALRCDPISGHVSLFWYQQALGQGPEFLTYFQNEAQLDKSGLPSDRFFAERPEGSVSTLKIQRTQQEDSAVYLCASSLRDSNDPEAFFGQGTRLTVV.